This T cell receptor (beta chain) was recorded in a study of OX40 agonist ivuxolimab in advanced cancers. On the study more broadly: Prior checkpoint blockade (anti-PD-1, anti-PD-L1 or anti-CTLA-4) was permitted; about 40% had it.

In regard to this clone: Antigen specificity is unknown.

General observations from the study: The study found among the lowest clonal expansion in partial responders at 0.1-3.0 mg/kg. CD4+ T cells averaged fewer expanded clones than CD8+ T cells.

Trimming removed 0 bases from V and 8 bases from J, with 5 bases in between. Germline lookup yields CDR1 SGHRS and CDR2 YFSETQ. CDR3 length equals 11 residues. Libraries were prepared by immunoSEQ multiplex PCR; TCRdb keeps only in-frame clonotypes and omits some of them. The profile covers roughly 66,000 clones, with 75% to 90% appearing a single time and approximately 0.4% taken by the ten largest. This TCR was recovered from an adult with an advanced solid tumor such as melanoma, head and neck, liver or kidney cancer. The input for sequencing was CD4+ or CD8+ T cells sorted from blood, taken in a trial of the OX40 agonist ivuxolimab. V is TRBV5-1 and J is TRBJ1-2, with D unresolved. CDR3 bases: TGCGCCAGCAGCTTGGACCGGGGCTACACCTTC. Protein: CASSLDRGYTF.